These 17 T cell receptor beta chains share one sample of origin, sequenced in a study of T cells in Graves' hyperthyroidism and ophthalmopathy. Researchers amplified the TCR beta CDR3 regions from RNA transcripts. Researchers ran a first-round RT-PCR on the TCR CDR3 using the HTBI primer set. Each CDR3 protein gets one entry after TCRdb re-called the multiplex PCR reads with MiXCR. The data contain 620,000 or so distinct CDR3 sequences, about 15% of them singletons. What was sequenced was blood. These receptors came from a woman aged 50 to 60 with Graves' ophthalmopathy.

In its sample, this clonotype was seen many times. The genes are TRBV7-2 and TRBJ2-7; 11 bases match TRBD2. The CDR3 runs 15 residues. The V gene's germline CDR1 is SGHTA and CDR2 FQGNSA. V lost 2 bases to trimming and J lost 0 bases; unmatched junction nucleotides: 0. This CDR3 is CASSLTSGSSYEQYF. The CDR3 bases are TGTGCCAGCAGCTTAACTAGCGGGAGCTCCTACGAGCAGTACTTC.

The sample holds many counts of this clonotype. The V gene is TRBV4-3, the J gene TRBJ2-1; the D gene could be TRBD1 or TRBD2 (5 bases each). Germline V gene sequence: CDR1 LGHNA, CDR2 YSLEER. This CDR3 is built from 15 residues. Trimming removed 1 base from V and 2 bases from J, with 9 bases in between. Here the CDR3 reads CASSQVRDPYNEQFF. As DNA, the CDR3 is TGCGCCAGCAGCCAAGTTAGGGACCCCTACAATGAGCAGTTCTTC.

This clonotype was seen more than once but under ten times. The chain joins TRBV7-8 to TRBJ2-1, with 7 nucleotides matching TRBD1. V lost 1 base to trimming and J lost 4 bases; unmatched junction nucleotides: 4. Germline CDR1 reads SGHVS; CDR2 reads FQNEAQ. The CDR3 loop spans 15 amino acids. CDR3 bases: TGTGCCAGCAGCTTAGACTGGACAGGTTACAATGAGCAGTTCTTC. Its protein product is CASSLDWTGYNEQFF. Supplemented by reference TRBV7-8 and TRBJ2-1, the full variable domain reads GAGVSQSPRYKVAKRGQDVALRCDPISGHVSLFWYQQALGQGPEFLTYFQNEAQLDKSGLPSDRFFAERPEGSVSTLKIQRTQQEDSAVYLCASSLDWTGYNEQFFGPGTRLTVL.

CDR3 amino acids: CASSYNPTGGNYGYTF. In nucleotides, the CDR3 is TGTGCCAGCAGTTACAACCCGACAGGGGGTAACTATGGCTACACCTTC. The chain links TRBV6-5 to TRBJ1-2; TRBD1 matches 9 bases. Germline V gene data show CDR1 as MNHEY and CDR2 as SVGAGI. Germline trimming cut 2 bases from V and 1 base from J; bases unmatched to any gene: 5. This CDR3 region has 16 residues.

This clonotype was recorded a few times. The gene calls are TRBV3-1 and TRBJ2-1; 7 nucleotides match TRBD2. CDR3 length equals 15 residues. The germline gives CDR1 LGHDT, CDR2 YNNKEL (reference sequence). V shed 3 bases, J shed 10 bases, and the junction held 12 bases outside the gene matches. This CDR3 is CASSQGGGSQKEQFF. Here the CDR3 DNA reads TGTGCCAGCAGCCAGGGGGGAGGGTCCCAAAAGGAGCAGTTCTTC.

The table lists this clonotype with many counts. V gene TRBV6-5 combines with J gene TRBJ1-1; D ambiguous. The CDR3 consists of 15 residues. Germline CDR1 MNHEY, CDR2 SVGAGI. Trimming pared 2 bases from V and 6 bases from J, leaving 16 bases between. The CDR3 sequence: CASSYDPRQNAEAFF. CDR3 bases: TGTGCCAGCAGTTACGACCCCCGCCAAAACGCTGAAGCTTTCTTT.

This clonotype has at least ten counts. The chain has TRBV28 and TRBJ2-1, with 9 bases that match TRBD1. The CDR3 has 14 amino acids. J gave up 8 bases and V 6 bases, and 8 bases lay outside the gene matches. Germline V lookup: CDR1 MDHEN, CDR2 SYDVKM. CDR3 DNA sequence: TGTGCCAGCAGCCCCGGGACAGGGCCCCATGAGCAGTTCTTC. It codes for CASSPGTGPHEQFF.

This chain links TRBV18 with TRBJ1-5; no reliable D call. The CDR3 is made up of 12 amino acids. Germline loops: CDR1 KGHSH, CDR2 LQKENI. V was shortened by 3 bases and J by 7 bases, with 7 bases between the two germline ends. CDR3 nucleotides: TGTGCCAGCTCACCCGCGGGCCAGCCCCAGCATTTT. This gives the protein CASSPAGQPQHF.

This clonotype was counted many times. The chain recombines TRBV12-3 or TRBV12-4 with TRBJ2-7, with TRBD2 matching over 15 bases. Losses at the gene ends were 5 bases for V and 0 bases for J; bases not matched to a gene: 5. This CDR3 has 17 residues. The CDR3 DNA reads TGTGCCAGCAGTGACGGGACTAGCGGGAGGCCCTCCTACGAGCAGTACTTC. Its translation is CASSDGTSGRPSYEQYF.

This clonotype was seen at least ten times. The chain couples TRBV29-1 to TRBJ1-5; the match to TRBD1 covers 8 bases. Germline values: CDR1 SQVTM, CDR2 ANQGSEA. The CDR3 is made up of 15 amino acids. V lost 6 bases and J lost 5; bases outside the gene matches: 12. Here the CDR3 DNA reads TGCAGCGTGGCCCTGGACAGGGCTAACCATCAGCCCCAGCATTTT. Translation gives CSVALDRANHQPQHF. Together with reference TRBV29-1 and TRBJ1-5, the CDR3 gives the full variable domain: SAVISQKPSRDICQRGTSLTIQCQVDSQVTMMFWYRQQPGQSLTLIATANQGSEATYESGFVIDKFPISRPNLTFSTLTVSNMSPEDSSIYLCSVALDRANHQPQHFGDGTRLSIL.

This clonotype was seen ten or more times. The chain links TRBV2 to TRBJ2-4; D unresolved. The CDR3 has 12 residues. Germline values: CDR1 SNHLY, CDR2 FYNNEI. Trimming cost V 6 bases and J 7 bases, with 10 bases left between them. The CDR3 coding sequence is TGTGCCAGCAGAGCCGACGGGAACATTCAGTACTTC. It translates to CASRADGNIQYF.

The V gene is TRBV6-5, the J gene TRBJ2-7; no clear D gene. The V end was cut by 3 bases, the J end by 3 bases, with 15 bases between. The CDR3 is 15 amino acids. The germline V gene has CDR1 MNHEY and CDR2 SVGAGI. The DNA for the CDR3 is TGTGCCAGCAGTTATGGTGCGCCTGTGAACTACGAGCAGTACTTC. Residues: CASSYGAPVNYEQYF.

This clonotype occurred many times. The CDR3 DNA reads as TGTGCCACCAGCAGAGGATTCCGAGCGGGAGCGGGGGAGCAGTACTTC. Its translation is CATSRGFRAGAGEQYF. The genes are TRBV15 and TRBJ2-7; 8 bases line up with TRBD2. J was trimmed by 7 bases and V by 1 base; bases with no gene match: 12. The CDR3 is made up of 16 amino acids. The germline gives CDR1 LNHNV, CDR2 YYDKDF (reference sequence).

Of note for this clonotype: The junction shows a germline mismatch at one end, possibly a read error. This sequence joins TRBV6-2 or TRBV6-3 and TRBJ1-5, with a possible D match to TRBD1 (5 bases). The V gene's germline CDR1 is MNHEY and CDR2 SVGEGT. The length of the CDR3 is 18 residues. CDR3 in amino acids: CASSDSKVGGLNYQPQHF. The CDR3 coding sequence is TGTGCCAGCAGTGACTCGAAAGTTGGGGGACTAAACTATCAGCCCCAGCATTTT.

This clonotype came up a few times. J is TRBJ1-2 and V is TRBV20-1, with TRBD1 as a possible D gene (5 bases). CDR1 DFQATT and CDR2 SNEGSKA come from the germline V gene (reference sequence). CDR3 length: 11 residues. In DNA, the CDR3 is TGCCTTCCGTCGGGGGACTATGGCTACACCTTC. It encodes CLPSGDYGYTF.

This chain uses TRBV20-1 with TRBJ2-5; tentatively, D is TRBD2 (6 bases). This CDR3 region has 14 residues. The V gene's germline CDR1 is DFQATT and CDR2 SNEGSKA (reference sequence). V dropped 0 bases and J dropped 10 bases, with 18 bases sitting between them. DNA of the CDR3: TGCAGTGCTAGAGACCCCACGGGGACTTGGGGCCAGTACTTC. Translated: CSARDPTGTWGQYF.

CDR3 coding DNA: TGTGCCAGCAGCCGAACTGGGGAGGGCCTCTCCTACAATGAGCAGTTCTTC. It encodes CASSRTGEGLSYNEQFF. This sequence joins TRBV6-2 or TRBV6-3 and TRBJ2-1, with 7 bases identical to TRBD2. CDR3 length: 17 residues. Trimming removed 6 bases from V and 0 bases from J; junction bases left unmatched: 11. The germline V gene has CDR1 MNHEY and CDR2 SVGEGT.